These T cell receptor beta chains were read from a single sample in a study of blood T cell repertoires in COVID-19. Here immunoSEQ multiplex PCR was the method, and the copy in TCRdb shows in-frame clones only, minus some. Here the sample spans some 140,000 clones, roughly 87% being singletons. Sequenced input: PBMCs or T cells enriched from blood (not recorded which). The receptors originated from a man aged 25 to 45 who had recovered from COVID-19. CDR3s include the opening cysteine and the closing phenylalanine or tryptophan. A D gene is named only where the DNA matches it firmly. Expanded clones are given a class, and other clones once, few, many or no size at all.

D,size,V,J,CDR3,DNA
TRBD1,-,TRBV19,TRBJ2-1,CASSPPRQGVDEQFF,TGTGCCAGTAGCCCTCCCCGACAGGGGGTGGATGAGCAGTTCTTC
-,-,TRBV6-1,TRBJ1-3,CASSEINISGNTIYF,TGTGCCAGCAGTGAAATCAACATCTCTGGAAACACCATATATTTT
TRBD2,few,TRBV9,TRBJ2-3,CASSVGTVAGGSTDTQYF,TGTGCCAGCAGCGTAGGGACAGTTGCGGGGGGAAGCACAGATACGCAGTATTTT
TRBD1,few,TRBV19,TRBJ2-1,CASSTGQAHEQFF,TGTGCCAGTAGTACGGGACAGGCCCATGAGCAGTTCTTC
TRBD1,-,TRBV2,TRBJ1-5,CASSVGQGWFQPQHF,TGTGCCAGCAGTGTTGGACAGGGGTGGTTTCAGCCCCAGCATTTT
-,-,TRBV13,TRBJ1-4,CASTVTMSATNEKLFF,TGTGCCAGCACCGTAACTATGTCTGCAACTAATGAAAAACTGTTTTTT
-,-,TRBV11-2,TRBJ1-4,CASSLSIATNEKLFF,TGTGCCAGCAGCTTATCGATAGCAACTAATGAAAAACTGTTTTTT
TRBD2,-,TRBV5-1,TRBJ2-7,CASSPSGLAGGPSSYEQYF,TGCGCCAGCAGCCCTTCCGGGCTAGCGGGAGGACCAAGCTCCTACGAGCAGTACTTC
-,-,TRBV24-1,TRBJ1-5,CATSEGKNQPQHF,TGTGCCACCAGTGAGGGCAAAAATCAGCCCCAGCATTTT
-,-,TRBV27,TRBJ1-3,CASSLRVGNTIYF,TGTGCCAGCAGTTTGCGGGTTGGAAACACCATATATTTT
TRBD1,-,TRBV5-1,TRBJ1-1,CASSLEDREITEAFF,TGCGCCAGCAGCTTGGAGGACAGGGAAATCACTGAAGCTTTCTTT
TRBD1,few,TRBV6-5,TRBJ1-1,CAISGQPSLNEAFF,TGTGCCATCTCGGGACAGCCCAGTTTGAATGAAGCTTTCTTT
-,few,TRBV5-4,TRBJ2-3,CASSTDSTKSYF,TGTGCCAGCAGCACGGACTCAACAAAGAGCTATTTT
TRBD1,once,TRBV11-2,TRBJ2-7,CASSSPAPGGADEQYF,TGTGCCAGCAGCTCACCGGCCCCAGGGGGCGCGGACGAGCAGTACTTC
-,many,TRBV29-1,TRBJ1-1,CSGQGQPNTEAFF,TGCAGCGGTCAGGGCCAACCGAACACTGAAGCTTTCTTT
TRBD2,-,TRBV6-5,TRBJ2-7,CASSSEREGYEQYF,TGTGCCAGCAGTTCCGAGCGGGAGGGGTACGAGCAGTACTTC
TRBD1,-,TRBV27,TRBJ2-7,CASSLRTGGEYEQYF,TGTGCCAGCAGTCTGAGGACAGGGGGTGAATACGAGCAGTACTTC
TRBD1,-,TRBV15,TRBJ1-3,CATSWDRRLNPSGNTIYF,TGTGCCACCAGTTGGGACAGGCGACTTAACCCCTCTGGAAACACCATATATTTT
-,once,TRBV9,TRBJ1-4,CASSVGGTNEKLFF,TGTGCCAGCAGCGTAGGCGGGACTAATGAAAAACTGTTTTTT
-,-,TRBV7-6,TRBJ1-4,CASSLSTEFLTNEKLFF,TGTGCCAGCAGCTTATCGACAGAATTCTTAACTAATGAAAAACTGTTTTTT
TRBD1,few,TRBV30,TRBJ1-2,CAWTPTGGNYGYTF,TGTGCCTGGACCCCTACAGGGGGGAACTATGGCTACACCTTC
TRBD1,-,TRBV6-5,TRBJ2-2,CATSFRTGNTGELFF,TGTGCCACCTCATTTAGGACAGGAAACACCGGGGAGCTGTTTTTT
-,-,TRBV5-6,TRBJ2-5,CASSPDSQETQYF,TGTGCCAGCAGCCCGGACTCCCAAGAGACCCAGTACTTC